The clone carrying this T cell receptor (beta chain) came up a few times. Deletions cut 8 bases from V and 4 bases from J, with 17 bases between. Germline V CDR1 and CDR2: LNHDA, SQIVND (reference sequence). The CDR3 totals 15 residues. Assay used: immunoSEQ multiplex PCR; TCRdb lists only in-frame clones, some missing. The sample lists about 94,000 clones; around 90% were seen once. This sample is drawn from a study of blood T cell repertoires in COVID-19. Sample: peripheral blood. The sequence derives from a woman at least 80 years old with acute or convalescent COVID-19. The chain uses TRBV19 and TRBJ1-4, with TRBD1 as a possible D gene (5 bases). CDR3 bases: TGTGCCAGTCGGCAACCGACAGAAAATAATGAAAAACTGTTTTTT. This sequence encodes CASRQPTENNEKLFF.